The present T cell receptor beta chain was sequenced within a study of T cells in Graves' hyperthyroidism and ophthalmopathy. In this sample, this clonotype turned up a few times. Its target is unknown. General study points: Blood also showed most of the thyroid clonotypes that were expanded above 0.001.

This CDR3 region has 12 residues. Trimming took off 8 bases at V and 2 bases at J, with 7 bases between the two ends. Germline-derived CDR1 and CDR2 are SGHTA and FQGNSA. TCR beta CDR3 sequences were amplified from RNA transcripts. An initial round of RT-PCR targeting the TCR CDR3 relied on the HTBI primer set. TCRdb reprocessed the multiplex PCR reads with MiXCR, giving one entry per CDR3 protein. The data contain fewer than 750,000 distinct CDR3 sequences, roughly 15% of them singletons. The chain joins TRBV7-2 to TRBJ1-3; D might be TRBD1 (5 bases). Sequenced: blood. This receptor was identified in a woman between 45 and 60 years old with Graves' ophthalmopathy. This chain's CDR3 is CASSGAGNTIYF. The CDR3 DNA sequence: TGTGCCAGCTCGGGGGCTGGAAACACCATATATTTT.